The sequence of this T cell receptor beta chain was determined in a study of T cell clonality in common variable immunodeficiency. Germline CDR1 reads GTSNPN; CDR2 reads SVGIG (reference sequence). The CDR3 spans 14 residues. The ends lost 4 bases at V and 3 bases at J; junction bases unmatched: 6. This clone came up many times. The missing CDR3 end, 3 residues past where the read stops, is filled in from the germline J gene. Assay: immunoSEQ multiplex PCR; the TCRdb copy retains only in-frame clones and omits some. In total the sample includes approximately 60,000 clones, none of them seen once. The chain is built from TRBV30 and TRBJ2-3, with 8 bases matching TRBD2. Sequenced input: peripheral blood mononuclear cells. This clonotype was obtained from a person aged 18 to 69 in good health. The sequenced CDR3 bases are TGTGCCTGGAATTTGGGCGGGAGGACAGATACG. Its protein product is CAWNLGGRTDT. In full, the CDR3 is CAWNLGGRTDTQYF.